The clone carrying this TCR beta chain was picked up a small number of times. Its target is not known. Purity exceeded 95% in all sorted populations. This CDR3 comprises 14 residues. The V gene end was trimmed by 6 bases and the J gene end by 2 bases; junction bases not matched to a gene: 6. Germline CDR1 SGHRS, CDR2 YFSETQ. This sample was taken from a study of beta chain features in type 1 diabetes. Regarding the study as a whole: cDNA-based sequencing might over-represent cells highly expressing TCR. PCR might favor shorter templates, equally in patients and controls.

Expressed TCRB transcripts were sequenced because the entire RNA isolate underwent reverse transcription. The average read count of naive, central memory and regulatory T cell samples was approximately 3.5 million. The repertoire was sequenced with immunoSEQ multiplex PCR; TCRdb's copy has only in-frame clones and lacks some. The sample records about 900,000 clones, roughly a sixth being singletons. The clonotype comes from a young woman in good health. This chain links TRBV5-1 with TRBJ2-3, with TRBD1 matching 7 bases. The sample consisted of naive CD4+ T cells from blood. The CDR3 sequence: CASMLDRLTDTQYF. CDR3 DNA: TGCGCCAGCATGCTGGACAGGCTCACAGATACGCAGTATTTT.